A selection of T cell receptor beta chains follows, all from one sample in a study of T cell repertoires in cytomegalovirus infection. These TCRs are of unknown antigen specificity. TCRdb re-derived calls from the reads in MiXCR, one entry per CDR3 protein. The sample has fewer than 1,000,000 distinct CDR3 sequences, 31% seen once. Sequencing was performed on cultured CD8+ T cells from PBMCs, taken from culture after CMV antigen stimulation. The receptors were gathered from a human donor in good health (CMV status not recorded). Some clones in this sample may be carry-over from other donors' samples. Both conserved end residues are part of each CDR3. The D gene is left open where the match is weak.

D: .; length: 11; V: TRBV20-1; J: TRBJ2-7; CDR3: CSARFGHEQYF
D: TRBD2; length: 13; V: TRBV5-6; J: TRBJ2-1; CDR3: CASSLGSGGPQFF
D: .; length: 13; V: TRBV2; J: TRBJ2-1; CDR3: CATKVENAREQFF
D: TRBD1; length: 15; V: TRBV7-1; J: TRBJ2-5; CDR3: CASSIRDRVGETQNF
D: .; length: 16; V: TRBV9; J: TRBJ2-3; CDR3: CASSIQIGSRTDTQYF
D: .; length: 12; V: TRBV2; J: TRBJ1-2; CDR3: CASQGTRNGYTF
D: .; length: 17; V: TRBV4-3; J: TRBJ1-1; CDR3: CASSLHEVTAMSPEAFF
D: TRBD1; length: 14; V: TRBV6-2/TRBV6-3; J: TRBJ2-4; CDR3: CASGPDRVGNIQYF
D: TRBD1; length: 13; V: TRBV7-9; J: TRBJ1-2; CDR3: CASSSRTGAGYTF
D: .; length: 14; V: TRBV7-9; J: TRBJ2-4; CDR3: CASSFSGRGNIQYF
D: TRBD1; length: 16; V: TRBV10-3; J: TRBJ1-1; CDR3: CAISMGTGVLWPEAFF
D: TRBD1; length: 14; V: TRBV4-3; J: TRBJ1-2; CDR3: CASSRKGQDYGYTF
D: .; length: 15; V: TRBV5-1; J: TRBJ2-3; CDR3: CASSLDGQGGDTQYF
D: .; length: 14; V: TRBV7-6; J: TRBJ1-2; CDR3: CASSVGTTNYGYTF
D: .; length: 12; V: TRBV27; J: TRBJ2-1; CDR3: CTSSKGRGEQFF
D: TRBD1; length: 17; V: TRBV6-5; J: TRBJ1-1; CDR3: CASRITGRRGPNTEAFF
D: TRBD1; length: 15; V: TRBV4-1; J: TRBJ1-1; CDR3: CASSQQGESNTEAFF
D: TRBD1; length: 17; V: TRBV7-2; J: TRBJ1-5; CDR3: CASSLETGWGGNQPQHF
D: .; length: 15; V: TRBV20-1; J: TRBJ2-3; CDR3: CSASNDIPTTDTQYF
D: TRBD1; length: 22; V: TRBV20-1; J: TRBJ2-2; CDR3: CSARPRPSRGRGNWVNTGELFF
D: TRBD2; length: 16; V: TRBV6-5; J: TRBJ2-1; CDR3: CASSRWTRYLYNEQFF
D: TRBD1; length: 14; V: TRBV12-3/TRBV12-4; J: TRBJ1-2; CDR3: CASSPTGQAGGYTF
D: .; length: 13; V: TRBV6-5; J: TRBJ1-2; CDR3: CASSTSAGYGYTF
D: TRBD2; length: 16; V: TRBV12-3/TRBV12-4; J: TRBJ2-3; CDR3: CASSGRTSSTTDTQYF
D: TRBD1; length: 15; V: TRBV4-1; J: TRBJ1-5; CDR3: CASSVPGTDNQPQHF
D: .; length: 11; V: TRBV4-1; J: TRBJ1-1; CDR3: CASSWETEAFF
D: .; length: 15; V: TRBV9; J: TRBJ2-2; CDR3: CASSTYSGLTGELFF
D: .; length: 15; V: TRBV6-1; J: TRBJ2-3; CDR3: CASSVERGGTDTQYF
D: .; length: 14; V: TRBV4-1; J: TRBJ2-6; CDR3: CASSQFAGANVLTF
D: TRBD1; length: 14; V: TRBV19; J: TRBJ1-2; CDR3: CASSPRGHLDGYTF
D: .; length: 14; V: TRBV7-6; J: TRBJ1-5; CDR3: CASSSGYVDQPQHF
D: .; length: 13; V: TRBV2; J: TRBJ1-1; CDR3: CASNGQANTEAFF
D: .; length: 16; V: TRBV15; J: TRBJ2-1; CDR3: CATSSSRQAVGNEQFF
D: TRBD1; length: 15; V: TRBV6-1; J: TRBJ2-7; CDR3: CASSFSGTGDYEQYF
D: .; length: 16; V: TRBV4-2; J: TRBJ2-6; CDR3: CASSQEQGSGANVLTF
D: TRBD1; length: 18; V: TRBV23-1; J: TRBJ2-1; CDR3: CASSQSMLEARGHGEQFF
D: TRBD1; length: 19; V: TRBV10-3; J: TRBJ2-2; CDR3: CAISDLGQPFGGNTGELFF
D: .; length: 14; V: TRBV19; J: TRBJ1-5; CDR3: CASSEQGGWQPQHF
D: .; length: 15; V: TRBV4-1; J: TRBJ1-1; CDR3: CASNERGYGGTEAFF
D: TRBD2; length: 14; V: TRBV9; J: TRBJ2-2; CDR3: CASSGGGNTGELFF
D: .; length: 14; V: TRBV25-1; J: TRBJ1-2; CDR3: CASSEAGSAYGYTF
D: TRBD2; length: 19; V: TRBV20-1; J: TRBJ2-1; CDR3: CSARDRSGGASSSYNEQFF
D: .; length: 16; V: TRBV12-5; J: TRBJ1-1; CDR3: CASGLVLGDTNTEAFF
D: .; length: 12; V: TRBV12-5; J: TRBJ2-7; CDR3: CASGFRAYEQYF
D: .; length: 10; V: TRBV2; J: TRBJ2-5; CDR3: CASYTGSQYF
D: .; length: 17; V: TRBV6-6; J: TRBJ1-1; CDR3: CVSSYLTGGNVDTEAFF
D: TRBD1; length: 18; V: TRBV6-6; J: TRBJ1-4; CDR3: CASSYSYSRQGTNEKLFF
D: .; length: 13; V: TRBV3-1; J: TRBJ2-7; CDR3: CASSHWDSYDQYF
D: TRBD1; length: 15; V: TRBV20-1; J: TRBJ2-2; CDR3: CSATNRGPDTGELFF
D: .; length: 16; V: TRBV27; J: TRBJ1-3; CDR3: CASSSTTHTSGNTIYF
D: .; length: 16; V: TRBV5-6; J: TRBJ2-5; CDR3: CASSLEGGLLGETQYF
D: TRBD1; length: 13; V: TRBV7-9; J: TRBJ1-5; CDR3: CASTTGGGQPQHF
D: TRBD2; length: 18; V: TRBV7-6; J: TRBJ2-6; CDR3: CASSPGLAGGTGANVLTF